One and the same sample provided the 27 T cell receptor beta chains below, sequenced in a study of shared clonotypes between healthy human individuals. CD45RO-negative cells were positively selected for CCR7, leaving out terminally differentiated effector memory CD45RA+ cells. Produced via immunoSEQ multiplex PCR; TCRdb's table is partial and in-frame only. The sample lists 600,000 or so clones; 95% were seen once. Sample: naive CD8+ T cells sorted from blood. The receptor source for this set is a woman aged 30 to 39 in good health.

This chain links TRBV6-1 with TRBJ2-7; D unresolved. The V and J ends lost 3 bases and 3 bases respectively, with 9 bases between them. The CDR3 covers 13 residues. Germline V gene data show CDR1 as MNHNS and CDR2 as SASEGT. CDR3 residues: CASSDGTRYEQYF. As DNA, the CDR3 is TGTGCCAGCAGTGATGGTACACGCTACGAGCAGTACTTC.

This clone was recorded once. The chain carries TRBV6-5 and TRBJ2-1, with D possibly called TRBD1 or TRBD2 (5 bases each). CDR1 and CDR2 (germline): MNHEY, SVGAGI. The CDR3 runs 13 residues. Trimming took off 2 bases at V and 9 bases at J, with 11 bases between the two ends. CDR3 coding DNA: TGTGCCAGCAGTTACGGGGACCAACTTGAGCAGTTCTTC. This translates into CASSYGDQLEQFF.

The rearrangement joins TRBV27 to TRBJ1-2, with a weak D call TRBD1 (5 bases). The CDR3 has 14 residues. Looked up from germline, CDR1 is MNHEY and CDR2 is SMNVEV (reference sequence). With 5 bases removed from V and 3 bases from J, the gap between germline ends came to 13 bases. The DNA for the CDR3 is TGTGCCAGCAGTGGGGCGGAGTCTCACTATGGCTACACCTTC. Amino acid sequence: CASSGAESHYGYTF.

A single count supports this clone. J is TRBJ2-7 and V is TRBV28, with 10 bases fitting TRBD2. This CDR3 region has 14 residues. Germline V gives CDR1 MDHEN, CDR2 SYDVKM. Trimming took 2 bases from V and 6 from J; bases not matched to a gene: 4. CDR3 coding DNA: TGTGCCAGCAGTTTAGGTAGCGGGAGGAGCGAGCAGTACTTC. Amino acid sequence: CASSLGSGRSEQYF.

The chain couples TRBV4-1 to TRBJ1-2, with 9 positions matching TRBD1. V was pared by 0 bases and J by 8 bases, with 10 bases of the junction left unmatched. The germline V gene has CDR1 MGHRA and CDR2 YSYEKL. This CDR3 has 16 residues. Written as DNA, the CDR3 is TGCGCCAGCAGCCAAGATTGGTCCACAGGGGGCGGAGGCTACACCTTC. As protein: CASSQDWSTGGGGYTF.

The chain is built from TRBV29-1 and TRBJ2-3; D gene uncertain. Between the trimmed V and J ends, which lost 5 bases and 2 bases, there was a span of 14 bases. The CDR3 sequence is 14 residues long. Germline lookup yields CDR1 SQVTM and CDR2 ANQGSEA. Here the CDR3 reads CSVPAHSLTDTQYF. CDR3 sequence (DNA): TGCAGCGTTCCAGCCCACTCTCTCACAGATACGCAGTATTTT.

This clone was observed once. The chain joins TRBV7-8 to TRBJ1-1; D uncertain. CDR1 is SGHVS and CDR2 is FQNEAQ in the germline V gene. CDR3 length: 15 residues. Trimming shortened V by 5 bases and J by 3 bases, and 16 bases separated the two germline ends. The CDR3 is CASSETWTVDTEAFF. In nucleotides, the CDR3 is TGTGCCAGCAGCGAAACATGGACTGTCGACACTGAAGCTTTCTTT.

CDR3 bases: TGTGCCAGCAGCACCCGGGGACAGAGCGAGCAGTACTTC. Translation: CASSTRGQSEQYF. The chain couples TRBV7-9 to TRBJ2-7; 7 bases line up with TRBD1. In germline, CDR1 is SEHNR, CDR2 FQNEAQ (reference sequence). CDR3 size: 13 residues. After removal of 5 bases from V and 6 bases from J, the junction contained 7 bases not matched to a gene.

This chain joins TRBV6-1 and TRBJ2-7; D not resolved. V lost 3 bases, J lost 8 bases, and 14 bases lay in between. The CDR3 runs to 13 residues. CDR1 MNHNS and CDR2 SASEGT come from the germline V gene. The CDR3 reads CASSEWALSKQYF. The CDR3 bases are TGTGCCAGCAGTGAGTGGGCCCTAAGTAAGCAGTACTTC.

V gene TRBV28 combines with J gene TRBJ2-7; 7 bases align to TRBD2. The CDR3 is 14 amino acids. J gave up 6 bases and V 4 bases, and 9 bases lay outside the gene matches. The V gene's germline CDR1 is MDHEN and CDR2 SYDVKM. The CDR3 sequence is CASSSPGGSGEQYF. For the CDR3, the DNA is TGTGCCAGCAGTTCCCCGGGAGGATCAGGCGAGCAGTACTTC.

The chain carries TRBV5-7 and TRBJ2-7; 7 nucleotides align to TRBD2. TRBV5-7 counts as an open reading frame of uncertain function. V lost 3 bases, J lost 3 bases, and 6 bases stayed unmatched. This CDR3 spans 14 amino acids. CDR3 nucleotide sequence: TGTGCCAGCAGCTCTGGGGGGGGAGGCTACGAGCAGTACTTC. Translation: CASSSGGGGYEQYF.

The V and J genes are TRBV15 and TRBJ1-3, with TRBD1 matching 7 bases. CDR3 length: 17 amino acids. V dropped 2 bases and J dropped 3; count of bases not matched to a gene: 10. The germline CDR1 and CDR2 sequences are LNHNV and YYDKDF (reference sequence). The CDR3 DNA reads TGTGCCACCAGCAGATTCTCGACAGGGCGCGGTGGAAACACCATATATTTT. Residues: CATSRFSTGRGGNTIYF.

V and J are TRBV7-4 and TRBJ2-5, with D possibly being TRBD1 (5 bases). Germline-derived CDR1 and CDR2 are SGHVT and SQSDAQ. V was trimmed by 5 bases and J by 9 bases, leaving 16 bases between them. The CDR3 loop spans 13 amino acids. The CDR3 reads CASSQAPGLAQYF. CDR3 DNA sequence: TGTGCCAGCAGCCAGGCCCCAGGGTTGGCCCAGTACTTC.

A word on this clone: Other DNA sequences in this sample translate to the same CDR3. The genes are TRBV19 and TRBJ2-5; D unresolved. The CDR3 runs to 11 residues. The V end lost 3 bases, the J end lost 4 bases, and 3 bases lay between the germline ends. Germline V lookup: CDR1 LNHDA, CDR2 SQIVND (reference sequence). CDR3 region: CASSISETQYF. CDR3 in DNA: TGTGCCAGTAGTATCTCAGAGACCCAGTACTTC. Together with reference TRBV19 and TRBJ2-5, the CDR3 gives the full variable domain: DGGITQSPKYLFRKEGQNVTLSCEQNLNHDAMYWYRQDPGQGLRLIYYSQIVNDFQKGDIAEGYSVSREKKESFPLTVTSAQKNPTAFYLCASSISETQYFGPGTRLLVL.

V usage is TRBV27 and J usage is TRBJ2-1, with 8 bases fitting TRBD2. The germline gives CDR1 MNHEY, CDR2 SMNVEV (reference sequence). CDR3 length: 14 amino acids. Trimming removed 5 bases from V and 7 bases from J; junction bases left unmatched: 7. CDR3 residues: CASSAREGRNEQFF. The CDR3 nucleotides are TGTGCCAGCAGTGCCCGGGAGGGCCGGAATGAGCAGTTCTTC.

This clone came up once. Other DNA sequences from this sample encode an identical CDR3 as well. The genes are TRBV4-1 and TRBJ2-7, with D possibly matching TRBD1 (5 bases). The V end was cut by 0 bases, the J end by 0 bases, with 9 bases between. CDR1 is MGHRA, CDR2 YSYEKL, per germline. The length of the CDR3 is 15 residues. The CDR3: CASSQDRGSSYEQYF. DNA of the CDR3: TGCGCCAGCAGCCAAGATAGGGGTTCCTCCTACGAGCAGTACTTC.

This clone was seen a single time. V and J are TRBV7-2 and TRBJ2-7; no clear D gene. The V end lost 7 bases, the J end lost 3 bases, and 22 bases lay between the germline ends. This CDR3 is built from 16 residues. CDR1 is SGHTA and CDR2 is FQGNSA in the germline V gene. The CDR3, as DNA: TGTGCCAGCACCTCGCTTAGGGCCGAAGACCTCTACGAGCAGTACTTC. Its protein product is CASTSLRAEDLYEQYF.

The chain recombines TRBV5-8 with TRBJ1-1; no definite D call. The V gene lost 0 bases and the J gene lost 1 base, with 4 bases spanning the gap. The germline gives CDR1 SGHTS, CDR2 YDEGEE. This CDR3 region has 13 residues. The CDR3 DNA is TGTGCCAGCAGCTTGGGGGCGAACACTGAAGCTTTCTTT. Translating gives CASSLGANTEAFF.

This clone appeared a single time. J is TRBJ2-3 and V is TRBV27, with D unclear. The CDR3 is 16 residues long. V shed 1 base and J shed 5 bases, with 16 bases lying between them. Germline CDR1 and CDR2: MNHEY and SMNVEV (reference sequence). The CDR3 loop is CASSLWSSSQVDTQYF. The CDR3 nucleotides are TGTGCCAGCAGTTTATGGTCTAGTAGCCAAGTAGATACGCAGTATTTT.

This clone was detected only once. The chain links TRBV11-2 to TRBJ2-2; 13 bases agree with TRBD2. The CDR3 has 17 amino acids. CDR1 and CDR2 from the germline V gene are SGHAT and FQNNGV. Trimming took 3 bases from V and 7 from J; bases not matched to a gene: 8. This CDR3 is CASSFILAGGPGGELFF. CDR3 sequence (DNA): TGTGCCAGCAGCTTCATACTAGCGGGAGGGCCCGGCGGGGAGCTGTTTTTT.

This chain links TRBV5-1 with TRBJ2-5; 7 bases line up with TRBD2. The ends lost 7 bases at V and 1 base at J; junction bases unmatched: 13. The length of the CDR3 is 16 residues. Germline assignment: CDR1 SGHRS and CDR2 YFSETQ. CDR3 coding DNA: TGCGCCAGCGCGAAGAGGACTAGACTTTTCCAAGAGACCCAGTACTTC. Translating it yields CASAKRTRLFQETQYF.

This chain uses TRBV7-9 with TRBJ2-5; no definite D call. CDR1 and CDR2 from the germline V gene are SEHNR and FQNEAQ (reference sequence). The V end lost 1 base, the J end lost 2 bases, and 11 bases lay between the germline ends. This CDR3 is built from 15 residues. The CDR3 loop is CASSLGQREQETQYF. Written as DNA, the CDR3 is TGTGCCAGCAGCTTAGGCCAGCGAGAACAAGAGACCCAGTACTTC. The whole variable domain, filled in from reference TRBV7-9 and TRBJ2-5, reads DTGVSQNPRHKITKRGQNVTFRCDPISEHNRLYWYRQTLGQGPEFLTYFQNEAQLEKSRLLSDRFSAERPKGSFSTLEIQRTEQGDSAMYLCASSLGQREQETQYFGPGTRLLVL.

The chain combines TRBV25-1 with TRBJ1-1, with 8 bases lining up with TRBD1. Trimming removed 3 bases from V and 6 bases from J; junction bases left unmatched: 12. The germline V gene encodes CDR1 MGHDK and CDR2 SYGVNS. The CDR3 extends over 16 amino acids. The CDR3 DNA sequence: TGTGCCAGCAGTGATAGGGCAGGGGGCCTCAGCGCTGAAGCTTTCTTT. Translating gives CASSDRAGGLSAEAFF.

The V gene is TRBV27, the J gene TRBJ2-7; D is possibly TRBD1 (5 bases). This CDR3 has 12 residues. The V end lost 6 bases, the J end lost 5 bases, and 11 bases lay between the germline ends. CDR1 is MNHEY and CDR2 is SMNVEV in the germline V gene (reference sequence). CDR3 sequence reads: CASSRDSDEQYF. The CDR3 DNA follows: TGTGCCAGCAGCCGCGACAGCGACGAGCAGTACTTC.

The CDR3 DNA reads TGTGCCAGCAGTACGGACCGGGACAGGCCCTTCTCTGGGGCCAACGTCCTGACTTTC. Protein product: CASSTDRDRPFSGANVLTF. The chain employs TRBV27 and TRBJ2-6; 8 bases agree with TRBD1. The germline V gene encodes CDR1 MNHEY and CDR2 SMNVEV (reference sequence). The CDR3 covers 19 residues. V shed 5 bases, J shed 0 bases, and the junction held 12 bases outside the gene matches.

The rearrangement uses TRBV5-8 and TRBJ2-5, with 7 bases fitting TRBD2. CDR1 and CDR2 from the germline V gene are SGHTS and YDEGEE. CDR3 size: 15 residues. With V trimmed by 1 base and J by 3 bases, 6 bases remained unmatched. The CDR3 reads CASSLWGGTKETQYF. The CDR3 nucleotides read TGTGCCAGCAGCTTGTGGGGGGGGACGAAAGAGACCCAGTACTTC.

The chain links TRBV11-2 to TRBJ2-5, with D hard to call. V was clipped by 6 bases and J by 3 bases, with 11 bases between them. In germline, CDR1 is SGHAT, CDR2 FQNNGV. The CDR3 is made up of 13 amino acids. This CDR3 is CASRKSSEETQYF. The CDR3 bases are TGTGCCAGCAGGAAAAGCTCTGAAGAGACCCAGTACTTC.